The next 27 T cell receptor beta chains were all read from a single sample in a study of memory CD4+ T cells and cytomegalovirus serostatus. Single viable CD3+CD4+CD8-CD45RO+ cells were sorted as the memory CD4+ T cells. The data were produced by immunoSEQ multiplex PCR, yet TCRdb's version contains in-frame clones alone and is incomplete. The sample shows about 31,000 clones, about 76% of them seen only once. Material for sequencing was memory CD4+ T cells from blood. These receptor sequences come from an adult in good health and CMV-seronegative. Some clones in this sample may be carry-over from other donors' samples.

This chain links TRBV7-2 with TRBJ1-2, with D perhaps matching TRBD1 (5 bases). This CDR3 is built from 17 residues. Trimming took 5 bases from V and 3 from J, leaving 22 bases between them. Germline-derived CDR1 and CDR2 are SGHTA and FQGNSA. The CDR3 region is CASSHTAGARAYYGYTF. The CDR3 nucleotides read TGTGCCAGCAGCCACACGGCTGGGGCGAGAGCTTACTATGGCTACACCTTC.

This chain's CDR3 is CASSYPDRGNYGYTF. The CDR3 region has the DNA TGTGCCAGCAGTTACCCGGACAGGGGAAACTATGGCTACACCTTC. The chain joins TRBV6-6 to TRBJ1-2, with 9 bases matching TRBD1. Losses at the gene ends were 2 bases for V and 2 bases for J; bases not matched to a gene: 3. The germline gives CDR1 MNHNY, CDR2 SVGAGI (reference sequence). The CDR3 loop spans 15 amino acids.

The rearrangement joins TRBV18 to TRBJ1-6, with D uncertain. CDR3 length equals 13 residues. V lost 3 bases, J lost 5 bases, and 5 bases lay in between. The germline V gene encodes CDR1 KGHSH and CDR2 LQKENI. The DNA for the CDR3 is TGTGCCAGCTCACCTAACAATAATTCACCCCTCCACTTT. Its translation is CASSPNNNSPLHF.

J is TRBJ1-4 and V is TRBV4-3; D is perhaps TRBD1 (5 bases). CDR1 is LGHNA, CDR2 YSLEER, per germline. The V and J ends lost 1 base and 7 bases respectively, with 13 bases between them. There are 15 residues in the CDR3. Here the CDR3 reads CASSQVPGVGEKLFF. The DNA for the CDR3 is TGCGCCAGCAGCCAAGTTCCGGGGGTGGGTGAAAAACTGTTTTTT.

CDR3 bases: TGTGCCAGTAGTATGCAGGTGGGGGGCCATCAGCCCCAGCATTTT. Amino acids: CASSMQVGGHQPQHF. The V gene is TRBV19, the J gene TRBJ1-5; D is perhaps TRBD1 (6 bases). Germline CDR1 LNHDA, CDR2 SQIVND (reference sequence). V was cut by 3 bases and J by 5 bases, with 14 bases left in between. This CDR3 region has 15 residues.

This chain uses TRBV5-4 with TRBJ1-6; D gene uncertain. CDR1 is SGHNT, CDR2 YYREEE, per germline (reference sequence). Between the trimmed V and J ends, which lost 1 base and 9 bases, there was a span of 8 bases. The CDR3 totals 13 residues. The CDR3 region is CASSLLEVSPLHF. The CDR3 DNA reads as TGTGCCAGCAGCTTGCTCGAAGTTTCACCCCTCCACTTT.

The V gene is TRBV28, the J gene TRBJ2-1; D possibly matches TRBD1 or TRBD2 (5 bases each). The CDR3 has 15 amino acids. Trimming took 8 bases from V and 7 from J, leaving 21 bases between them. The germline V gene has CDR1 MDHEN and CDR2 SYDVKM. The DNA of the CDR3 is TGTGCCAGCGGACTTAACTCCAGGGTGAGGAATGAGCAGTTCTTC. It is translated as CASGLNSRVRNEQFF.

This clone was seen a handful of times. This chain links TRBV20-1 with TRBJ1-1; D might be TRBD1 (5 bases). Trimming stripped 7 bases from V and 10 bases from J, with 13 bases between. The germline V gene has CDR1 DFQATT and CDR2 SNEGSKA (reference sequence). The CDR3 sequence is 10 residues long. CDR3 sequence reads: CSVRGAVAFF. In DNA, the CDR3 is TGCAGTGTTAGGGGCGCAGTAGCTTTCTTT.

The rearrangement links TRBV4-3 to TRBJ1-1; D is uncertain. CDR1 and CDR2 from the germline V gene are LGHNA and YSLEER. Trimming cost V 0 bases and J 1 base, with 6 bases left between them. The CDR3 consists of 14 residues. The CDR3 sequence is CASSQDSWNTEAFF. As DNA, the CDR3 is TGCGCCAGCAGCCAAGATTCCTGGAACACTGAAGCTTTCTTT.

The chain recombines TRBV9 with TRBJ2-1, with a tentative D call TRBD2 (6 bases). The germline CDR1 and CDR2 sequences are SGDLS and YYNGEE. V dropped 4 bases and J dropped 8 bases, with 13 bases sitting between them. This CDR3 is 13 amino acids long. CDR3 in amino acids: CASSTALADEQFF. The CDR3 coding sequence is TGTGCCAGCAGCACAGCACTAGCCGATGAGCAGTTCTTC.

The V and J genes are TRBV6-5 and TRBJ2-3; 7 positions agree with TRBD2. The germline V gene has CDR1 MNHEY and CDR2 SVGAGI. V gave up 2 bases and J gave up 6 bases; unmatched junction bases: 8. There are 15 residues in the CDR3. In DNA form, the CDR3 reads TGTGCCAGCAGTTACCGGGCGGGGGTCGGGGATACGCAGTATTTT. Amino acid sequence: CASSYRAGVGDTQYF.

The chain employs TRBV30 and TRBJ1-2, with D unclear. Germline loops: CDR1 GTSNPN, CDR2 SVGIG (reference sequence). The CDR3 totals 11 residues. Trimming pared 5 bases from V and 1 base from J, leaving 5 bases between. DNA for the CDR3: TGTGCCTGGGACCATAACTATGGCTACACCTTC. This translates into CAWDHNYGYTF.

V usage is TRBV6-1 and J usage is TRBJ2-1, with a tentative D call TRBD1 (6 bases). V dropped 7 bases and J dropped 1 base, with 14 bases sitting between them. Germline V gives CDR1 MNHNS, CDR2 SASEGT. The CDR3 spans 15 residues. The CDR3 DNA follows: TGTGCCAGCACCGAGGGGGTGTGGTCCTACAATGAGCAGTTCTTC. It translates to CASTEGVWSYNEQFF.

V usage is TRBV5-1 and J usage is TRBJ2-7, with D perhaps matching TRBD1 or TRBD2 (5 bases each). Germline assignment: CDR1 SGHRS and CDR2 YFSETQ. Deletions cut 0 bases from V and 1 base from J, with 11 bases between. CDR3 length: 15 amino acids. CDR3 amino acids: CASSLAPGRSYEQYF. The CDR3, as DNA: TGCGCCAGCAGCTTGGCCCCAGGGAGATCCTACGAGCAGTACTTC.

V usage is TRBV19 and J usage is TRBJ2-7; 8 bases align to TRBD2. This CDR3 is 14 amino acids long. Germline CDR1 is LNHDA and CDR2 is SQIVND (reference sequence). J lost 6 bases, V lost 5 bases, and 9 bases had no gene match. The CDR3 nucleotides read TGTGCCAGTAGTTCGCCGGGACTAGTCCCCGAGCAGTACTTC. Its translation: CASSSPGLVPEQYF.

The chain couples TRBV4-3 to TRBJ1-5; 9 nucleotides line up with TRBD1. The trim removed 2 bases at V and 2 bases at J, leaving 10 bases unmatched. The germline gives CDR1 LGHNA, CDR2 YSLEER. The CDR3 contains 18 residues. The CDR3 here is CASSQSLPGQGGNQPQHF. The CDR3 nucleotides are TGCGCCAGCAGCCAAAGCCTTCCGGGACAGGGAGGCAATCAGCCCCAGCATTTT.

V is TRBV20-1 and J is TRBJ2-7; D could derive from TRBD1 or TRBD2 (5 bases each). Deletions cut 6 bases from V and 4 bases from J, with 10 bases between. Germline V CDR1 and CDR2: DFQATT, SNEGSKA (reference sequence). This CDR3 has 11 amino acids. The CDR3 loop is CSAGTGYEQYF. CDR3 bases: TGCAGTGCAGGGACGGGGTACGAGCAGTACTTC.

The table lists this clone with a few counts. The V gene is TRBV7-3, the J gene TRBJ2-2, with D possibly being TRBD2 (5 bases). Trimming took 5 bases from V and 0 from J, leaving 7 bases between them. The CDR3 contains 14 residues. CDR1 is SGHTA and CDR2 is FQGTGA in the germline V gene. CDR3 nucleotide sequence: TGTGCCAGCAGCGAGGGATCGAACACCGGGGAGCTGTTTTTT. This encodes CASSEGSNTGELFF.

The chain is built from TRBV7-9 and TRBJ2-2, with 11 positions matching TRBD2. CDR1 SEHNR and CDR2 FQNEAQ come from the germline V gene (reference sequence). CDR3 length equals 16 residues. Losses at the gene ends were 5 bases for V and 4 bases for J; bases not matched to a gene: 6. The CDR3 region has the DNA TGTGCCAGCAGCGCACCCGGGACTAGCGGCACCGGGGAGCTGTTTTTT. This translates into CASSAPGTSGTGELFF.

This clone has more than one count but fewer than ten. The chain employs TRBV19 and TRBJ1-6, with TRBD1 matching over 7 bases. The CDR3 totals 13 residues. Germline loops: CDR1 LNHDA, CDR2 SQIVND (reference sequence). The ends lost 10 bases at V and 7 bases at J; junction bases unmatched: 7. Here the CDR3 DNA reads TGTGCCACTAACAGGGGACAGAATTCACCCCTCCACTTT. Its translation is CATNRGQNSPLHF.

V is TRBV5-4 and J is TRBJ1-1; 10 bases agree with TRBD1. J gave up 3 bases and V 4 bases, and 12 bases lay outside the gene matches. The germline V gene has CDR1 SGHNT and CDR2 YYREEE (reference sequence). The CDR3 has 17 amino acids. CDR3 amino acids: CASSPGQGVYVDTEAFF. The CDR3 nucleotides read TGTGCCAGCAGCCCCGGACAGGGGGTGTATGTGGACACTGAAGCTTTCTTT.

This clone was seen a single time. The V gene is TRBV30, the J gene TRBJ1-6; unclear D gene. Trimming left V 1 base short and J 7 bases short, with 2 bases between. The germline CDR1 and CDR2 sequences are GTSNPN and SVGIG (reference sequence). CDR3 size: 11 residues. The DNA of the CDR3 is TGTGCCTGGAGTGGGAATTCACCCCTCCACTTT. This translates into CAWSGNSPLHF.

The V call is TRBV10-2, the J call TRBJ1-1, with D maybe TRBD1 (5 bases). Germline CDR1 and CDR2: WSHSY and SAAADI. The CDR3 loop spans 13 amino acids. The V end lost 3 bases, the J end lost 1 base, and 6 bases lay between the germline ends. The CDR3 loop is CASSDGGNTEAFF. CDR3 nucleotides: TGCGCCAGCAGTGATGGGGGGAACACTGAAGCTTTCTTT.

The CDR3 sequence: CASSDAGGFYGYTF. CDR3 bases: TGCGCCAGCAGCGACGCGGGGGGGTTCTATGGCTACACCTTC. The chain recombines TRBV4-3 with TRBJ1-2, with D possibly matching TRBD1 (5 bases). The CDR3 spans 14 residues. With 5 bases removed from V and 4 bases from J, the gap between germline ends came to 14 bases. CDR1 and CDR2 (germline): LGHNA, YSLEER.

V and J are TRBV28 and TRBJ1-5; possible D gene TRBD1, 5 bases. Trimming cost V 5 bases and J 4 bases, with 15 bases left between them. This CDR3 has 15 residues. Per germline, CDR1 MDHEN and CDR2 SYDVKM. The CDR3 sequence is CASSPLGGGNQPQHF. As DNA, the CDR3 is TGTGCCAGCAGTCCACTCGGGGGTGGAAATCAGCCCCAGCATTTT.

This chain joins TRBV6-5 and TRBJ2-7, with 9 bases that match TRBD1. The V and J ends lost 0 bases and 0 bases, in that order; junction bases with no gene match: 3. The CDR3 loop spans 16 amino acids. Per germline, CDR1 MNHEY and CDR2 SVGAGI. Here the CDR3 reads CASSYSRTGDSYEQYF. CDR3 DNA: TGTGCCAGCAGTTACTCCAGGACAGGGGACTCCTACGAGCAGTACTTC.

The chain joins TRBV10-3 to TRBJ1-1; 7 bases agree with TRBD1. CDR3 length: 14 amino acids. Unmatched junction bases numbered 9, after V lost 10 bases and J lost 1 base. Germline CDR1 ENHRY, CDR2 SYGVKD. In DNA, the CDR3 is TGTGCCACCGGACAGGTCCCGCAGAACACTGAAGCTTTCTTT. This encodes CATGQVPQNTEAFF.